This T cell receptor (beta chain) was recorded in a study of early T cells in non-severe SARS-CoV-2 infection. About this clonotype itself: Its antigen is still unknown.

Tagging with unique molecular identifiers was applied to individual cDNA molecules. MiXCR, applied by TCRdb to the 5' RACE reads, yields one record per CDR3 protein. This table holds around 50,000 distinct CDR3 sequences, roughly 5.9% found once. Study outcomes and limitations: There was a bias toward anti-spike CD8 responses in VDJdb matching, which missed private and CD4 specificities.

CDR3 length: 12 residues. Trimming cost V 9 bases and J 3 bases; bases outside gene matches: 2. Germline CDR1 reads LNHDA; CDR2 reads SQIVND (reference sequence). The sample taken for sequencing was whole blood. The receptor was derived from an adult who was a healthcare worker with PCR-confirmed SARS-CoV-2 infection or an uninfected control (not recorded which). This sequence joins TRBV19 and TRBJ2-1, with TRBD2 identical over 7 bases. Here the CDR3 reads CASGTIYNEQFF. As DNA, the CDR3 is TGTGCCAGCGGGACTATCTACAATGAGCAGTTCTTC.